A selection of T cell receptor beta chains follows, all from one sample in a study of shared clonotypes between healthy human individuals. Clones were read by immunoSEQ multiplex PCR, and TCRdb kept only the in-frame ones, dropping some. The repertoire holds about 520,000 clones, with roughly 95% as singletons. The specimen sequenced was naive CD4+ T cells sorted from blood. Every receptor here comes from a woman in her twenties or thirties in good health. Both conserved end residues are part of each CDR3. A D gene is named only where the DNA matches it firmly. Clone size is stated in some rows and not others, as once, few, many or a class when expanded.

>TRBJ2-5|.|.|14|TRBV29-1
TGCAGCGTTGAAGAGGTCGGCGTACAAGAGACCCAGTACTTC
CSVEEVGVQETQYF
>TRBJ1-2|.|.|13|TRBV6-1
TGTGCCAGCAATACGGGGCATGGAGGTGGCTACACCTTC
CASNTGHGGGYTF
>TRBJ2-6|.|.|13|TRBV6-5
TGTGCCAGCCTTGGCGCTGGGGCCAACGTCCTGACTTTC
CASLGAGANVLTF
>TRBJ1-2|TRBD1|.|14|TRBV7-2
TGTGCCAGCACTTTTCCGGACAGGGAGAGCGGCTACACCTTC
CASTFPDRESGYTF
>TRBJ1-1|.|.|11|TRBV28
TGTGCCAGCGGCAGGGGAACTGAAGCTTTCTTT
CASGRGTEAFF
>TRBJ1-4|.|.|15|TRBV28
TGTGCCAGCAGTCGCGGACCCAACCTGAGCGAAAAACTGTTTTTT
CASSRGPNLSEKLFF
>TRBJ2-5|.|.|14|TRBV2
TGTGCCAGCAGGGAAGGCGGGACTCGGGAGACCCAGTACTTC
CASREGGTRETQYF
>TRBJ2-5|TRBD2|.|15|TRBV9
TGTGCCAGCAGCGTAGAGTGGGGACTAGCTAGTCCCCAGTACTTC
CASSVEWGLASPQYF
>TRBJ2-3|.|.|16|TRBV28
TGTGCCAGCAGTTCAGAGTGGCGGACACTCACAGATACGCAGTATTTT
CASSSEWRTLTDTQYF
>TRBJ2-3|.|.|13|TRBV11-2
TGTGCCAGCAGCTTAGATCGCGCAGATACGCAGTATTTT
CASSLDRADTQYF
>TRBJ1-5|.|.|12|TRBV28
TGTGCCTGCTCGATGGGCAATCAGCCCCAGCATTTT
CACSMGNQPQHF
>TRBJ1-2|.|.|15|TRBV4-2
TGTGCCAGCAGCCAAGACCCGGACGTAAGCTATGGCTACACCTTC
CASSQDPDVSYGYTF
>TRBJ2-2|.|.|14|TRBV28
TGTGCCACCTTCAGGGGATCGAACACCGGGGAGCTGTTTTTT
CATFRGSNTGELFF
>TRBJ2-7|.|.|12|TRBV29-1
TGCAGCGTTATTGGGATGACCTACGAGCAGTACTTC
CSVIGMTYEQYF
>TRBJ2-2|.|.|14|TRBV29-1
TGCAGCGTTCGTGCCGGCCCGCGCACCGGGGAGCTGTTTTTT
CSVRAGPRTGELFF
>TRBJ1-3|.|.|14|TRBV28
TGTGCCAGCACCCATGGGACTTGGGGAAACACCATATATTTT
CASTHGTWGNTIYF
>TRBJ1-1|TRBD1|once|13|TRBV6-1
TGTGCCAGCAGGAGACAGGGGGTCCCTTGGGCTTTCTTT
CASRRQGVPWAFF
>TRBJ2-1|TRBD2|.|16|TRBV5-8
TGTGCCAGCAGCGCCGGATGGCGGGAGCTGCGCAATGAGCAGTTCTTC
CASSAGWRELRNEQFF
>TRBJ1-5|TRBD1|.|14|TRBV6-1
TGTGCCAGCAGACAGGACAGGGCTGGCCAGCCCCAGCATTTT
CASRQDRAGQPQHF
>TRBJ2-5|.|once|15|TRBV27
TGTGCCAGCAGTTTAGGAGGGCACGGCCTGGAGACCCAGTACTTC
CASSLGGHGLETQYF
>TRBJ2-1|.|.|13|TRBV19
TGTGCCAGTAGTGGAAGGGTCGGCAATGAGCAGTTCTTC
CASSGRVGNEQFF
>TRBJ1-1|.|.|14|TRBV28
TGTGCCAGCAGTTCCCCCCGACGGGATTTTCTTGCTTTCTTT
CASSSPRRDFLAFF
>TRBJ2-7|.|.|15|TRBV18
TGTGCCAGCTCACCACCAAATGCGGGATGGCTCGAGCAGTACTTC
CASSPPNAGWLEQYF
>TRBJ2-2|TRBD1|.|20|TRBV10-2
TGCGCCAGCAGTAATAGGGGGACAGGGGGCAAATCGGGTCGCACCGGGGAGCTGTTTTTT
CASSNRGTGGKSGRTGELFF